These 13 T cell receptor beta chains came from one sample sequenced in a study of blood T cell repertoires in COVID-19 (dated by TCRdb to the early 2020s). Library generation was performed with the immunoSEQ multiplex PCR assay. In its TCRdb copy, this immuneACCESS table keeps in-frame sequences only and misses some clones. Where compared with another copy, unresolved V genes explain less than half of these, and the others have no known cause. The sample table holds a few hundred thousand clones, of which roughly 85% were seen once. The ten top clones hold about 3% of the sample. The sample taken for sequencing was peripheral blood. The source of these receptors is a woman between 18 and 29 years old with acute or convalescent COVID-19.

The gene calls are TRBV23-1 and TRBJ2-7; a weak D match, TRBD1 (6 bases). TRBV23-1 is an ORF; its function is uncertain. This CDR3 comprises 17 residues. Trimming removed 1 base at V and 3 bases at J, with 19 bases between. This CDR3 is CASSQFRFLTGNYEQYF. The DNA for the CDR3 is TGCGCCAGCAGTCAATTCCGATTTTTGACAGGAAACTACGAGCAGTACTTC.

The rearrangement uses TRBV27 and TRBJ2-7, with TRBD2 identical over 7 bases. The CDR3 contains 15 residues. Trimming removed 1 base from V and 5 bases from J; junction bases left unmatched: 8. Germline V gives CDR1 MNHEY, CDR2 SMNVEV (reference sequence). The CDR3 DNA reads TGTGCCAGCAGTTTATTGGGGGGGGAGTACGACGAGCAGTACTTC. Translated: CASSLLGGEYDEQYF.

Details on this clone: This specimen includes other DNA sequences encoding the same CDR3. V is TRBV28 and J is TRBJ1-1; D not resolved. This CDR3 has 13 residues. V was shortened by 2 bases and J by 1 base, with 5 bases between the two germline ends. From germline, CDR1 is MDHEN and CDR2 SYDVKM. The CDR3 loop is CASSLGRNTEAFF. The CDR3 coding sequence is TGTGCCAGCAGTTTAGGCAGGAACACTGAAGCTTTCTTT.

The gene calls are TRBV5-1 and TRBJ1-4; the D gene is possibly TRBD1 (6 bases). The germline V gene has CDR1 SGHRS and CDR2 YFSETQ. The CDR3 covers 17 residues. Trimming left V 0 bases short and J 7 bases short, with 19 bases between. The DNA for the CDR3 is TGCGCCAGCAGCTTGGCGACACAGGGATGGGGGAGTGAAAAACTGTTTTTT. The encoded protein is CASSLATQGWGSEKLFF.

The chain is built from TRBV24-1 and TRBJ2-1; TRBD2 aligns across 16 bases. The CDR3 runs 15 residues. The V segment lost 9 bases and the J segment 7 bases; nucleotides outside the gene matches: 5. Germline lookup yields CDR1 KGHDR and CDR2 SFDVKD. CDR3 sequence: CATSGLAGGENEQFF. In DNA, the CDR3 is TGTGCCACCTCGGGACTAGCGGGAGGGGAGAATGAGCAGTTCTTC.

This clone appeared once. V gene TRBV29-1 combines with J gene TRBJ2-1; weak D call: TRBD1 (5 bases). Germline assignment: CDR1 SQVTM and CDR2 ANQGSEA. Trimming cost V 6 bases and J 6 bases, with 18 bases left between them. CDR3 length: 14 amino acids. CDR3: CSVQRGINSNEQFF. DNA for the CDR3: TGCAGCGTCCAAAGGGGAATAAACAGCAATGAGCAGTTCTTC.

At least ten counts were recorded for this clone. The V and J genes are TRBV7-8 and TRBJ2-3, with 12 nucleotides matching TRBD2. Germline trimming cut 7 bases from V and 1 base from J; bases unmatched to any gene: 12. Germline assignment: CDR1 SGHVS and CDR2 FQNEAQ. CDR3 size: 18 residues. The CDR3 reads CASTPSRRLAGGTDTQYF. DNA for the CDR3: TGTGCCAGCACCCCGAGTCGCCGACTAGCGGGAGGCACAGATACGCAGTATTTT.

There are a few counts of this clone. V and J are TRBV6-5 and TRBJ2-7, with 8 bases lining up with TRBD1. Per germline, CDR1 MNHEY and CDR2 SVGAGI. The CDR3 has 15 residues. V lost 2 bases and J lost 3; bases outside the gene matches: 6. CDR3 bases: TGTGCCAGCAGTTACCAGGGTGGACAGGGCTACGAGCAGTACTTC. Translation gives CASSYQGGQGYEQYF.

The chain links TRBV19 to TRBJ2-7; 7 bases align to TRBD1. Unmatched junction bases numbered 12, after V lost 4 bases and J lost 0 bases. The CDR3 totals 17 residues. The germline CDR1 and CDR2 sequences are LNHDA and SQIVND (reference sequence). CDR3 residues: CASSTRRDSINSYEQYF. The DNA of the CDR3 is TGTGCCAGTAGTACCCGTAGGGACAGCATAAACTCCTACGAGCAGTACTTC. Drawing the rest from reference TRBV19 and TRBJ2-7, the complete variable domain is DGGITQSPKYLFRKEGQNVTLSCEQNLNHDAMYWYRQDPGQGLRLIYYSQIVNDFQKGDIAEGYSVSREKKESFPLTVTSAQKNPTAFYLCASSTRRDSINSYEQYFGPGTRLTVT.

The chain carries TRBV11-3 and TRBJ2-3, with 7 bases matching TRBD1. J was trimmed by 6 bases and V by 1 base; bases with no gene match: 10. The CDR3 consists of 16 residues. The germline gives CDR1 SGHNT, CDR2 YENEEA. CDR3 residues: CASSLGRDSIGDTQYF. The CDR3 nucleotides are TGTGCCAGCAGCTTAGGACGGGACAGTATAGGGGATACGCAGTATTTT.

This chain joins TRBV4-3 and TRBJ2-1; tentatively, D is TRBD2 (6 bases). From germline, CDR1 is LGHNA and CDR2 YSLEER. CDR3 size: 17 residues. V dropped 0 bases and J dropped 4 bases, with 16 bases sitting between them. Here the CDR3 DNA reads TGCGCCAGCAGCCAAGATAGTCCTACCGGGAGTTACAATGAGCAGTTCTTC. Translation: CASSQDSPTGSYNEQFF.

The chain employs TRBV6-5 and TRBJ2-7; D is unclear. Germline V gene lookup returns CDR1 MNHEY and CDR2 SVGAGI. V dropped 6 bases and J dropped 0 bases, with 12 bases sitting between them. This CDR3 is built from 14 residues. CDR3 nucleotides: TGTGCCAGCAGGGTTAGAGCCTCCTCCTACGAGCAGTACTTC. Its translation: CASRVRASSYEQYF.

The CDR3 region is CASSFEWGVGTNEKLFF. The DNA for the CDR3 is TGTGCCAGCAGCTTCGAGTGGGGCGTTGGTACTAATGAAAAACTGTTTTTT. This chain links TRBV11-2 with TRBJ1-4; a weak D match, TRBD1 (5 bases). CDR3 length: 17 amino acids. V was clipped by 3 bases and J by 2 bases, with 16 bases between them. Germline CDR1 reads SGHAT; CDR2 reads FQNNGV.